This T cell receptor (beta chain) derives from a study of PD-1 blockade in classical Hodgkin lymphoma. The protocol was immunoSEQ multiplex PCR, while the TCRdb copy is restricted to in-frame clones and leaves out a portion. In the table there are 45,000 or so clones, approximately 91% of which are singletons. Germline V gene data show CDR1 as SGHDT and CDR2 as YYEEEE. V gave up 7 bases and J gave up 8 bases; unmatched junction bases: 11. The CDR3 has 13 amino acids. Every single patient, without exception, relapsed after autologous stem cell transplantation, and brentuximab vedotin exposure varied. The source is a human donor with classical Hodgkin lymphoma. The sample was peripheral blood mononuclear cells (PBMCs), taken at baseline. V usage is TRBV5-6 and J usage is TRBJ1-2; TRBD1 aligns across 7 bases. CDR3 region: CASQDREIFGYTF. The CDR3 bases are TGTGCCAGCCAAGACAGGGAAATTTTCGGCTACACCTTC.